Detailed here is one TCR beta chain. Its antigen remains unidentified. The sample belongs to a study of PD-L1 blockade in urothelial cancer. Across the whole study: Patients went on atezolizumab at some point between 2012 and 2014, receiving 1,200 mg intravenously every 3 weeks.

CDR3 size: 15 residues. CDR1 and CDR2 from the germline V gene are SGHNT and YENEEA. Trimming removed 3 bases at V and 2 bases at J, with 13 bases between. Study-wide points: Lower than median blood TCR clonality before treatment predicted better survival.

Sequenced by immunoSEQ multiplex PCR; TCRdb stores in-frame clones only, minus some. The sample yields 70,000 or so clones, less than 90% seen once. The TCR comes from a man between 65 and 85 years old with urothelial cancer. The chain uses TRBV11-3 and TRBJ1-1; D possibly corresponds to TRBD1 (5 bases). The sample here was PBMCs, taken around atezolizumab (anti-PD-L1) treatment. CDR3 DNA: TGTGCCAGCAGCTTGTCGGGGGTGGGAAACACTGAAGCTTTCTTT. Protein sequence: CASSLSGVGNTEAFF.